One sample yielded the 4 T cell receptor beta chains listed below, sequenced in a study of blood T cell repertoires in COVID-19. Sequencing used immunoSEQ multiplex PCR; TCRdb keeps in-frame clones, though not all of them. The sample yields about 88,000 clones, 90% seen once. Sequenced: peripheral blood. All receptors derive from a man aged 18-30 years with COVID-19, enrolled during active disease.

The chain joins TRBV28 to TRBJ1-2; D remains ambiguous. V was trimmed by 2 bases and J by 3 bases, leaving 7 bases between them. Germline CDR1 MDHEN, CDR2 SYDVKM. This CDR3 has 13 amino acids. CDR3 loop: CASSLQRDYGYTF. As DNA, the CDR3 is TGTGCCAGCAGTTTACAGAGGGACTATGGCTACACCTTC.

V gene TRBV28 combines with J gene TRBJ2-7, with no clear D. Trimming shortened V by 5 bases and J by 3 bases, and 20 bases separated the two germline ends. Germline loops: CDR1 MDHEN, CDR2 SYDVKM. This CDR3 region has 16 residues. CDR3 amino acids: CASSPFSLRTGYEQYF. In nucleotides, the CDR3 is TGTGCCAGCAGTCCCTTCTCATTGAGAACGGGCTACGAGCAGTACTTC.

This clone was seen a single time. The V and J genes are TRBV5-6 and TRBJ1-5; D remains ambiguous. CDR1 and CDR2 (germline): SGHDT, YYEEEE. CDR3 length equals 14 residues. V gave up 1 base and J gave up 5 bases, with 10 bases separating them. CDR3 loop: CASSLSVYDQPQHF. The CDR3, as DNA: TGTGCCAGCAGCTTGTCGGTCTACGATCAGCCCCAGCATTTT.

The chain links TRBV28 to TRBJ2-1; D not certain. Germline loops: CDR1 MDHEN, CDR2 SYDVKM. The V and J ends lost 3 bases and 14 bases respectively, with 17 bases between them. The CDR3 is 13 residues long. The CDR3 loop is CASSLRYLGSEFF. The CDR3 DNA follows: TGTGCCAGCAGTTTGAGGTACCTAGGATCGGAGTTCTTC.